A selection of T cell receptor beta chains follows, all from one sample in a study of radiation and T cells in renal cell carcinoma. TCRdb keeps only in-frame clones here, not all; method: immunoSEQ multiplex PCR. The sample includes 100,000 to 150,000 clones, 82% of them seen just once. The sample in question was blood, obtained from a patient whose treatment included radiotherapy and nephrectomy. Source of these receptors: a woman aged 55-69 years with renal cell carcinoma. The CDR3 runs from the conserved cysteine through the conserved F or W. D genes are given only for firm matches. Size is stated for part of the rows, as once, few or many counts, or as a class when the clone is expanded.

>TRBV28|.|TRBJ2-1|.
TGTGCCAGCAGTTTAGACGGTGCCTCCTACAATGAGCAGTTCTTC
CASSLDGASYNEQFF
>TRBV4-3|.|TRBJ2-7|few
TGCGCCAGCAGCCAAGATCCGCGCGAGCAGTACTTC
CASSQDPREQYF
>TRBV6-5|.|TRBJ2-7|.
TGTGCCACCCAGTGGGCAGGGTACGAGCAGTACTTC
CATQWAGYEQYF
>TRBV9|.|TRBJ1-1|.
TGTGCCAGCAGCACGCCGGGGGGTCAAGGGAACACTGAAGCTTTCTTT
CASSTPGGQGNTEAFF
>TRBV6-4|.|TRBJ2-1|.
TGTGCCAGCAGTGAAATCGTCACAGGTGAGCAGTTCTTC
CASSEIVTGEQFF
>TRBV13|.|TRBJ1-2|.
TGTGCCAGCAGCTTAGGCCGATCCTCGACGGAAAACTATGGCTACACCTTC
CASSLGRSSTENYGYTF
>TRBV11-2|.|TRBJ2-5|.
TGTGCCAGCAGCTTAGGGGGGCGAGAGACCCAGTACTTC
CASSLGGRETQYF
>TRBV9|.|TRBJ1-1|many
TGTGCCAGCAGCGTAGGCCCAGTCGGAGGGAACACTGAAGCTTTCTTT
CASSVGPVGGNTEAFF
>TRBV27|.|TRBJ1-3|.
TGTGCCAGCAGTTCGCGAGTTCCTGGAAACACCATATATTTT
CASSSRVPGNTIYF
>TRBV5-1|.|TRBJ1-2|few
TGCGCCAGCAGCGAATGGACAAATGACTATGGCTACACCTTC
CASSEWTNDYGYTF
>TRBV5-4|.|TRBJ2-6|.
TGTGCCAGCAGCTTGGACACAGGCTCCTCTGGGGCCAACGTCCTGACTTTC
CASSLDTGSSGANVLTF
>TRBV9|TRBD1|TRBJ2-7|.
TGTGCCAGCAGCGTCTCCGGGACAGGGGGGGTCGGCGAGCAGTACTTC
CASSVSGTGGVGEQYF
>TRBV6-6|.|TRBJ1-2|.
TGTGCCAGCGGGGGGCAGTATGGCTACACCTTC
CASGGQYGYTF
>TRBV9|.|TRBJ2-5|.
TGTGCCAGCAGCATTTCCGGGGGTGGGCAAGAGACCCAGTACTTC
CASSISGGGQETQYF
>TRBV7-9|TRBD2|TRBJ2-7|.
TGTGCCAGCAGCCCACTAGCGGGAGGGACCTACGAGCAGTACTTC
CASSPLAGGTYEQYF
>TRBV27|TRBD2|TRBJ2-7|few
TGTGCCAGCAGGCGAGCGGGAGGGCCTAACGAGCAGTACTTC
CASRRAGGPNEQYF
>TRBV7-2|TRBD1|TRBJ1-3|few
TGTGCCAGCAGCCCCGGGACAGGGTACGGAAACACCATATATTTT
CASSPGTGYGNTIYF
>TRBV30|TRBD2|TRBJ2-1|once
TGTGCCCTCGGGACTAGCGGGTTCCCCTACAATGAGCAGTTCTTC
CALGTSGFPYNEQFF
>TRBV5-4|TRBD1|TRBJ2-7|.
TGTGCCAGCAGCTTAGGACAGGGGAATTCCTACGAGCAGTACTTC
CASSLGQGNSYEQYF
>TRBV4-3|TRBD1|TRBJ1-4|once
TGCGCCAGCAGCCAGACAGGGGGCGGGTATGAAAAACTGTTTTTT
CASSQTGGGYEKLFF
>TRBV28|TRBD1|TRBJ1-5|.
TGTGCCAGCAGGTCAGGGGGCTGGCAGCCCCAGCATTTT
CASRSGGWQPQHF
>TRBV19|.|TRBJ1-1|few
TGTGCCAGTAGTATAAGTGTGAACACTGAAGCTTTCTTT
CASSISVNTEAFF
>TRBV30|.|TRBJ2-7|.
TGTGCCTGTCCTGCGGGGTCAGTATCCTACGAGCAGTACTTC
CACPAGSVSYEQYF
>TRBV19|.|TRBJ1-5|.
TGTGCCAGTAGTATAGATTATCTTTCTAAGGGACGTCAGCCCCAGCATTTT
CASSIDYLSKGRQPQHF
>TRBV9|.|TRBJ1-2|.
TGTGCCAGCAGCGGACGAGCAGGGGCGTTCTATGGCTACACCTTC
CASSGRAGAFYGYTF
>TRBV5-4|TRBD1|TRBJ2-7|.
TGTGCCAGCAGCCCATCTGACAGGGGGCCTTACGAGCAGTACTTC
CASSPSDRGPYEQYF
>TRBV5-6|.|TRBJ1-1|.
TGTGCCAGCAGCTTGATATATGGGATGGGGACTGAAGCTTTCTTT
CASSLIYGMGTEAFF
>TRBV4-3|.|TRBJ2-1|.
TGCGCCAGCAGCCAAGGAAACGGGCGTGGCCATGAGCAGTTCTTC
CASSQGNGRGHEQFF
>TRBV7-2|.|TRBJ2-7|.
TGTGCCAGCAGCTCCAGGACTAGGGGGGAGCAGTACTTC
CASSSRTRGEQYF
>TRBV28|.|TRBJ1-1|.
TGTGCCAGCAGAGTTCTGGACACTGAAGCTTTCTTT
CASRVLDTEAFF
>TRBV19|.|TRBJ1-3|.
TGTGCCAGTAGTATTGGGGCTGGAAACACCATATATTTT
CASSIGAGNTIYF
>TRBV11-2|TRBD1|TRBJ2-5|.
TGTGCCAGCAACTTTCAGCCAGGGGGTCAAGAGACCCAGTACTTC
CASNFQPGGQETQYF
>TRBV19|.|TRBJ1-2|.
TGTGCCAGTTCGCTAGGAGCTAACTATGGCTACACCTTC
CASSLGANYGYTF
>TRBV5-1|TRBD1|TRBJ2-1|few
TGCGCCAGCAGCCCCGGGACAGCCGTCAATGAGCAGTTCTTC
CASSPGTAVNEQFF
>TRBV9|.|TRBJ1-1|.
TGTGCCAGCAGCGTAGATTCGGGTTTGAACACTGAAGCTTTCTTT
CASSVDSGLNTEAFF
>TRBV27|.|TRBJ2-1|.
TGTGCCAGCAGTTTATATGGGGGGAATGAGCAGTTCTTC
CASSLYGGNEQFF
>TRBV5-1|TRBD2|TRBJ2-4|.
TGCGCCAGCAGCCTACCCCCGCGGGGGGGTTTAGCCAAAAACATTCAGTACTTC
CASSLPPRGGLAKNIQYF
>TRBV5-4|.|TRBJ1-5|.
TGTGCTCTTAGCCGGGGGCCGCATAGCAATCAGCCCCAGCATTTT
CALSRGPHSNQPQHF
>TRBV18|TRBD1|TRBJ2-3|.
TGTGCCAGCTCACAAGACAGGGTTCCAGATACGCAGTATTTT
CASSQDRVPDTQYF
>TRBV13|TRBD1|TRBJ2-7|.
TGTGCCAGCAGCTTAGAGGGACAGGGTAATTACGAGCAGTACTTC
CASSLEGQGNYEQYF